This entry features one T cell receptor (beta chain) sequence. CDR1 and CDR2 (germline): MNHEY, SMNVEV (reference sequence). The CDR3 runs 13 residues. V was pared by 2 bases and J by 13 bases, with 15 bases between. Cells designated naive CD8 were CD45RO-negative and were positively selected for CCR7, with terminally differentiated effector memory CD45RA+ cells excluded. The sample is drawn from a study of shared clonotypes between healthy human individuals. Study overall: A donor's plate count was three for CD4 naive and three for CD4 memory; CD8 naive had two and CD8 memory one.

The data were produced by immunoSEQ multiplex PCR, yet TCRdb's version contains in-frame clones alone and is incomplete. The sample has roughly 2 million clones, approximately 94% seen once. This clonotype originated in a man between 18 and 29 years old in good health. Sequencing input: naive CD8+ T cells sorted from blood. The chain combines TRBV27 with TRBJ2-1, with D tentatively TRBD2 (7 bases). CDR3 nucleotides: TGTGCCAGCAGTTTAGGAGGGGGGGGACTACAGTTCTTC. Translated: CASSLGGGGLQFF.